The 3 T cell receptor beta chains below were found in one sample sequenced in a study of cytomegalovirus exposure and HLA in healthy donors. PCR amplification relied on 60 Vbeta primers (plus 13 Jbeta primers). The repertoire was sequenced with immunoSEQ multiplex PCR; TCRdb's copy has only in-frame clones and lacks some. The sample yields roughly 93,000 clones, around 75% seen once. Sequences were obtained from PBMCs. These receptors originate from a man aged 18 to 30 in good health and CMV-seropositive.

V and J are TRBV5-6 and TRBJ2-2; a possible D gene is TRBD2 (5 bases). Germline assignment: CDR1 SGHDT and CDR2 YYEEEE. Trimming shortened V by 2 bases and J by 5 bases, and 7 bases separated the two germline ends. The CDR3 runs to 13 residues. The CDR3, as DNA: TGTGCCAGCAGCTTCAAGCGGACCGGGGAGCTGTTTTTT. Protein sequence: CASSFKRTGELFF.

The chain carries TRBV4-2 and TRBJ2-3, with TRBD2 identical over 12 bases. The CDR3 consists of 16 residues. CDR1 is LGHNA and CDR2 is YNFKEQ in the germline V gene. V lost 3 bases and J lost 2; bases outside the gene matches: 3. CDR3 loop: CASSHRLAGATDTQYF. For the CDR3, the DNA is TGTGCCAGCAGCCACCGACTAGCGGGGGCCACAGATACGCAGTATTTT.

The chain has TRBV6-5 and TRBJ2-2; tentatively, D is TRBD2 (6 bases). Deletions cut 5 bases from V and 6 bases from J, with 13 bases between. The CDR3 is 14 amino acids. Germline V gene data show CDR1 as MNHEY and CDR2 as SVGAGI. In nucleotides, the CDR3 is TGTGCCAGCAGTCTCCTAGCGACGCCCGGGGAGCTGTTTTTT. Translated, it gives CASSLLATPGELFF.